This TCR beta chain was documented in a study of T cell responses to AZD1222 COVID-19 vaccine. Study-level findings and limits: Clonal diversity may have been underestimated in mostly white British donors. Repertoires in all cases were sampled only once the peak T cell response had passed.

Clones were sequenced by immunoSEQ multiplex PCR, and TCRdb holds only the in-frame ones, with some missing. The table includes about 200,000 clones, approximately 94% detected once. With 5 bases removed from V and 5 bases from J, the gap between germline ends came to 16 bases. Germline-derived CDR1 and CDR2 are SGHVS and FNYEAQ. This CDR3 has 15 residues. Details on this clone: Its antigen is currently unknown.

This sequence joins TRBV7-6 and TRBJ2-1, with D perhaps being TRBD1 or TRBD2 (6 bases each). The receptor was derived from an adult who received the MenACWY meningococcal vaccine as a control. This sample comprised peripheral blood, obtained 28 days after the second dose of the MenACWY control vaccine. CDR3 nucleotides: TGTGCCAGCAGCCGGGGGCTAGGCGCTAACAATGAGCAGTTCTTC. The encoded protein is CASSRGLGANNEQFF.